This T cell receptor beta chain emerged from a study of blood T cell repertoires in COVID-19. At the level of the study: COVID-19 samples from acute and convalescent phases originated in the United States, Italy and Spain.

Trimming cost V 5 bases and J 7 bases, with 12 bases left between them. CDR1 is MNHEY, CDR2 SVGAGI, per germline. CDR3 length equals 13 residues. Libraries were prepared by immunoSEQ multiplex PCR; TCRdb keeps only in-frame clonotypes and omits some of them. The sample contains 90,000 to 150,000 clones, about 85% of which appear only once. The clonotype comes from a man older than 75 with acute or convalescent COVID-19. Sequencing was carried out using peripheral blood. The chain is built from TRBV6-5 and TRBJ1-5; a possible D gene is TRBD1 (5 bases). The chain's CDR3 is CASSQGLGQPQHF. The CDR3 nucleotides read TGTGCCAGCAGTCAGGGATTGGGGCAGCCCCAGCATTTT.